Listed here are 4 T cell receptor beta chains from one sample, sequenced in a study of cytomegalovirus exposure and HLA in healthy donors. The table came from immunoSEQ multiplex PCR; TCRdb's copy has only in-frame clones and leaves some out. Of 90,000 to 150,000 clones in the sample, 86% are singletons; the top ten hold around 5.1%. The source material was PBMCs. These receptor sequences come from a young man in good health and CMV-seronegative.

V is TRBV4-2 and J is TRBJ2-7; 8 bases line up with TRBD1. The germline V gene encodes CDR1 LGHNA and CDR2 YNFKEQ. The CDR3 has 16 residues. V trimming: 1 base; J trimming: 1 base; junction bases outside the gene matches: 6. CDR3 amino acids: CASSQVAQGASYEQYF. The CDR3 bases are TGTGCCAGCAGCCAAGTAGCGCAGGGGGCATCCTACGAGCAGTACTTC.

This clone came up a few times. The chain joins TRBV19 to TRBJ1-5; D possibly corresponds to TRBD1 (6 bases). This CDR3 region has 12 residues. Between the trimmed V and J ends, which lost 8 bases and 7 bases, there was a span of 12 bases. Germline V gene data show CDR1 as LNHDA and CDR2 as SQIVND (reference sequence). CDR3 sequence: CASAGQPQPQHF. CDR3 sequence (DNA): TGTGCCAGTGCCGGACAGCCGCAGCCCCAGCATTTT.

The J gene is TRBJ2-7, the V gene TRBV7-2; 9 nucleotides match TRBD1. V was clipped by 6 bases and J by 3 bases; unmatched bases: 6. The CDR3 is 14 residues long. CDR1 and CDR2 from the germline V gene are SGHTA and FQGNSA. CDR3 sequence reads: CASSYQTGGYEQYF. The CDR3 nucleotides are TGTGCCAGCAGTTACCAGACAGGGGGCTACGAGCAGTACTTC. The complete variable domain, with remaining parts taken from reference TRBV7-2 and TRBJ2-7, reads GAGVSQSPSNKVTEKGKDVELRCDPISGHTALYWYRQSLGQGLEFLIYFQGNSAPDKSGLPSDRFSAERTGGSVSTLTIQRTQQEDSAVYLCASSYQTGGYEQYFGPGTRLTVT.

The V gene is TRBV7-9, the J gene TRBJ2-1; 9 nucleotides line up with TRBD2. The CDR3 length is 17 residues. Germline lookup yields CDR1 SEHNR and CDR2 FQNEAQ (reference sequence). V lost 5 bases to trimming and J lost 2 bases; unmatched junction nucleotides: 10. In DNA form, the CDR3 reads TGTGCCAGCAGCCTTAAGCGGGGGGCCCCCCCCTACAATGAGCAGTTCTTC. Translated, it gives CASSLKRGAPPYNEQFF.